This T cell receptor beta chain was documented in a study of radiotherapy plus CTLA-4 blockade in lung cancer. Study outcomes and limitations: Blood-borne expansion of tumor-derived TCR clones followed radiotherapy plus ipilimumab.

The data were produced by immunoSEQ multiplex PCR, yet TCRdb's version contains in-frame clones alone and is incomplete. The table records 48,000 or so clones, 84% of them present only once. About this clone: The antigen is undetermined.

This TCR derives from a human donor with non-small cell lung cancer whose response to radiotherapy plus ipilimumab could not be evaluated. The sequencing here drew on peripheral blood, taken from a patient treated with radiotherapy plus ipilimumab.

The CDR3 loop reads CASSRGPYNEQFF. The CDR3 DNA sequence: TGTGCCAGCAGCAGGGGGCCGTACAATGAGCAGTTCTTC. The chain employs TRBV21-1 and TRBJ2-1; the D segment call TRBD1 is taken from the table without a DNA check. TRBV21-1 is a pseudogene. This CDR3 spans 13 amino acids.